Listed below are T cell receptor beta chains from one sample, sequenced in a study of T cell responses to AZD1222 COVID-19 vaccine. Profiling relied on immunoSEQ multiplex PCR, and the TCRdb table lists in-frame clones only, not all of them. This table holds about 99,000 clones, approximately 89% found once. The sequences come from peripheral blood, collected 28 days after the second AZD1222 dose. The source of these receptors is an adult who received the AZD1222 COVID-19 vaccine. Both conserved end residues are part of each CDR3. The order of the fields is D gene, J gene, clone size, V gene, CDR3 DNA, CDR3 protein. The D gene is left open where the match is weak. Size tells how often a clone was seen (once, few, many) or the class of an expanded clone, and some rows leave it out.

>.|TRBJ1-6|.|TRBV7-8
TGTGCCAGCAGCTTGGGCCAGGGGAGCTCACCCCTCCACTTT
CASSLGQGSSPLHF
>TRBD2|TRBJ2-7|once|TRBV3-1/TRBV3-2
TGTGCCAGCAGCCAAGGGAGTAGCGGGTACGAGCAGTACTTC
CASSQGSSGYEQYF
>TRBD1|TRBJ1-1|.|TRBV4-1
TGCGCCAGCACGCCGAATTTGGGACAGGGGCCGTTGGGCACTGAAGCTTTCTTT
CASTPNLGQGPLGTEAFF
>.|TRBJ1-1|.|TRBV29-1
TGCAGCGCTGCACTGACAGTAAAAGACACTGAAGCTTTCTTT
CSAALTVKDTEAFF
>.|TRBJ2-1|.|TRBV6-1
TGTGCCAGCAGTGAAGCTGAAGGGGTGGGTAATGAGCAGTTCTTC
CASSEAEGVGNEQFF
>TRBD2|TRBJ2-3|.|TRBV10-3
TGTGCCATCAGTGAGTCGAGGGCTAGCGGGCCTAGCACAGATACGCAGTATTTT
CAISESRASGPSTDTQYF
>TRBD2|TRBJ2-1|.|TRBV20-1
TGCAGTGCTAGTCTGGCGGGAGGCATCAGTGAGCAGTTCTTC
CSASLAGGISEQFF
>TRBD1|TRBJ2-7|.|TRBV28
TGTGCCAGCAGGGACAGGGTCTACGAGCAGTACTTC
CASRDRVYEQYF
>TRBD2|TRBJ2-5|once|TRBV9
TGTGCCAGCAGCGTAGGCCTACGACTAGCGATCGGGGAGACCCAGTACTTC
CASSVGLRLAIGETQYF
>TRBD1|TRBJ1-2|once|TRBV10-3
TGTGCCACTTCCGGGACAGGGATTTCTGGCTACACCTTC
CATSGTGISGYTF
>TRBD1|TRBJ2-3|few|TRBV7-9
TGTGCCACCGCGACAGGGGCTAGCACAGATACGCAGTATTTT
CATATGASTDTQYF
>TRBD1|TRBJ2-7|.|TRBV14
TGTGCCAGCAGCCCTTGGACAGGGGGCAGCTACGAGCAGTACTTC
CASSPWTGGSYEQYF
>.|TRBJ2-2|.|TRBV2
TGTGCCAGCAGTGGTACCAGGGACACCGGGGAGCTGTTTTTT
CASSGTRDTGELFF
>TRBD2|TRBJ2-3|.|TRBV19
TGTGCCAGTAGGGACTTAGCGGGGTACACAGATACGCAGTATTTT
CASRDLAGYTDTQYF
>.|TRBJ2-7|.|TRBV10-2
TGCGCCAGTGGGGCAGGGAGCTACGAGCAGTACTTC
CASGAGSYEQYF